This entry lists 28 T cell receptor beta chains sequenced from one sample in a study of PD-1 blockade in mismatch repair-deficient tumors. The data were produced by immunoSEQ multiplex PCR, yet TCRdb's version contains in-frame clones alone and is incomplete. This table holds 8,500 to 10,000 clones, 75% to 90% found once. The antigens these receptors bind are not known. The time point: roughly ten-day in vitro stimulation with candidate neoantigen peptide 2. This sample comprised cells cultured in vitro, obtained from a patient treated with pembrolizumab. These TCRs come from an adult with mismatch repair-deficient cancer.

As DNA, the CDR3 is TGTGCCAGCAGCACTATGGGACAGGGTTACGCCTATGGCTACACCTTC. Its translation is CASSTMGQGYAYGYTF. J is TRBJ1-2 and V is TRBV9; TRBD1 matches at 9 bases. The CDR3 consists of 16 residues. V lost 4 bases and J lost 4; bases outside the gene matches: 11. Germline V CDR1 and CDR2: SGDLS, YYNGEE.

The chain recombines TRBV28 with TRBJ2-1, with D tentatively TRBD2 (6 bases). The CDR3 loop spans 15 amino acids. Germline loops: CDR1 MDHEN, CDR2 SYDVKM. V lost 5 bases and J 2 bases, leaving 13 bases between the germline ends. CDR3 DNA sequence: TGTGCCAGCAGTCGAAGGTGGGGGGCCTACAATGAGCAGTTCTTC. It specifies CASSRRWGAYNEQFF.

The chain links TRBV28 to TRBJ2-7, with D possibly matching TRBD2 (6 bases). Trimming pared 6 bases from V and 2 bases from J, leaving 8 bases between. Germline V gives CDR1 MDHEN, CDR2 SYDVKM. CDR3 length equals 12 residues. This chain's CDR3 is CASSRGTYEQYF. The CDR3 coding sequence is TGTGCCAGCAGCCGGGGGACCTACGAGCAGTACTTC.

The genes are TRBV9 and TRBJ2-3; the match to TRBD2 covers 8 bases. The trim removed 2 bases at V and 5 bases at J, leaving 4 bases unmatched. The CDR3 has 14 amino acids. Germline CDR1 reads SGDLS; CDR2 reads YYNGEE. The CDR3: CASSVGLAKDTQYF. CDR3 DNA: TGTGCCAGCAGCGTTGGACTAGCCAAAGATACGCAGTATTTT.

The chain carries TRBV28 and TRBJ1-5, with D unclear. Trimming took off 7 bases at V and 3 bases at J, with 37 bases between the two ends. CDR1 and CDR2 (germline): MDHEN, SYDVKM. This CDR3 is built from 22 residues. CDR3 sequence reads: CASTFRVPSAKALTIDNQPQHF. The CDR3 bases are TGTGCCAGCACCTTTCGCGTCCCCTCGGCCAAGGCGTTGACAATAGACAATCAGCCCCAGCATTTT.

This clone has only a few counts. The gene calls are TRBV7-9 and TRBJ1-2; D perhaps matches TRBD1 (6 bases). With 3 bases removed from V and 2 bases from J, the gap between germline ends came to 10 bases. Germline V lookup: CDR1 SEHNR, CDR2 FQNEAQ (reference sequence). The CDR3 has 14 amino acids. This CDR3 is CASSFPGQNYGYTF. The CDR3 DNA reads as TGTGCCAGCAGCTTCCCCGGACAGAACTATGGCTACACCTTC.

The DNA for the CDR3 is TGCGCCAGCAGCCAAGAGCGCGGAGCTTTAGTCCGGGAGCTGTTTTTT. It specifies CASSQERGALVRELFF. This chain connects TRBV4-1 to TRBJ2-2; D unclear. The CDR3 runs to 16 residues. Trimming took 0 bases from V and 9 from J, leaving 17 bases between them. Germline assignment: CDR1 MGHRA and CDR2 YSYEKL.

V is TRBV19 and J is TRBJ2-7; D gene uncertain. The CDR3 runs to 13 residues. Per the germline V gene, CDR1 is LNHDA and CDR2 is SQIVND (reference sequence). The V end lost 4 bases, the J end lost 0 bases, and 7 bases lay between the germline ends. DNA for the CDR3: TGTGCCAGTAGTAGTAGTCCCTCCTACGAGCAGTACTTC. It specifies CASSSSPSYEQYF.

The genes are TRBV27 and TRBJ2-2, with D unresolved. Germline-derived CDR1 and CDR2 are MNHEY and SMNVEV (reference sequence). The V and J ends lost 6 bases and 6 bases respectively, with 8 bases between them. CDR3 length: 12 residues. The CDR3 sequence is CASRWYSGELFF. CDR3 coding DNA: TGTGCCAGCAGGTGGTACTCCGGGGAGCTGTTTTTT.

The chain has TRBV9 and TRBJ1-3, with a weak D call TRBD1 (5 bases). The CDR3 has 14 residues. CDR1 is SGDLS and CDR2 is YYNGEE in the germline V gene. V gave up 4 bases and J gave up 4 bases, with 12 bases separating them. DNA of the CDR3: TGTGCCAGCAGCACTCAGGGATCCGGAAACACCATATATTTT. Protein: CASSTQGSGNTIYF.

This chain joins TRBV2 and TRBJ1-1; 9 positions match TRBD1. CDR1 and CDR2 from the germline V gene are SNHLY and FYNNEI. CDR3 length equals 14 residues. V lost 4 bases and J lost 7; bases outside the gene matches: 7. The CDR3 nucleotides read TGTGCCAGCAGTGGGGGGACAGGGTACATTGAAGCTTTCTTT. It encodes CASSGGTGYIEAFF. Full variable domain (remainder filled in from reference TRBV2 and TRBJ1-1): EPEVTQTPSHQVTQMGQEVILRCVPISNHLYFYWYRQILGQKVEFLVSFYNNEISEKSEIFDDQFSVERPDGSNFTLKIRSTKLEDSAMYFCASSGGTGYIEAFFGQGTRLTVV.

The chain carries TRBV18 and TRBJ1-4; tentative D call: TRBD1 (6 bases). Between the trimmed V and J ends, which lost 2 bases and 0 bases, there was a span of 16 bases. The CDR3 runs 18 residues. CDR1 and CDR2 (germline): KGHSH, LQKENI. The CDR3 DNA follows: TGTGCCAGCTCACCAGACAGGTTGGAGGACCCAACTAATGAAAAACTGTTTTTT. Protein: CASSPDRLEDPTNEKLFF.

The chain is built from TRBV27 and TRBJ1-1; D is ambiguous. This CDR3 comprises 13 residues. V gave up 3 bases and J gave up 3 bases, with 8 bases separating them. Germline V gene data show CDR1 as MNHEY and CDR2 as SMNVEV (reference sequence). The CDR3 sequence: CASSLGMYTEAFF. The CDR3 DNA sequence: TGTGCCAGCAGTTTGGGAATGTACACTGAAGCTTTCTTT.

In its sample, this clone was seen a few times. The chain employs TRBV2 and TRBJ1-2; no definite D call. Germline CDR1 and CDR2: SNHLY and FYNNEI. CDR3 length equals 15 residues. Trimming took off 1 base at V and 3 bases at J, with 12 bases between the two ends. CDR3 bases: TGTGCCAGCAGTGAAGGCAGAACCCTTGACTATGGCTACACCTTC. Encoded protein: CASSEGRTLDYGYTF.

The chain uses TRBV27 and TRBJ2-2; the match to TRBD2 covers 8 bases. The CDR3 sequence is 15 residues long. Trimming took 2 bases from V and 5 from J; bases not matched to a gene: 4. Per the germline V gene, CDR1 is MNHEY and CDR2 is SMNVEV (reference sequence). DNA for the CDR3: TGTGCCAGCAGTTTAATCGCGGGAGGTACCGGGGAGCTGTTTTTT. Translating gives CASSLIAGGTGELFF.

This clone has just one count. V is TRBV28 and J is TRBJ1-4; a possible D gene is TRBD1 (6 bases). The CDR3 runs to 15 residues. CDR1 and CDR2 (germline): MDHEN, SYDVKM. With 2 bases removed from V and 3 bases from J, the gap between germline ends came to 10 bases. This CDR3 is CASSLGTRSNEKLFF. For the CDR3, the DNA is TGTGCCAGCAGTTTAGGGACACGGTCTAATGAAAAACTGTTTTTT.

This clone was recorded once. The rearrangement links TRBV27 to TRBJ1-2, with D uncertain. CDR1 and CDR2 from the germline V gene are MNHEY and SMNVEV (reference sequence). The CDR3 totals 13 residues. V was shortened by 3 bases and J by 4 bases, with 9 bases between the two germline ends. CDR3 region: CASSFGLGYGYTF. Written as DNA, the CDR3 is TGTGCCAGCAGTTTCGGGTTAGGCTATGGCTACACCTTC.

This chain joins TRBV30 and TRBJ1-4; the match to TRBD1 covers 9 bases. V lost 4 bases and J lost 8; bases outside the gene matches: 8. Germline V CDR1 and CDR2: GTSNPN, SVGIG (reference sequence). The CDR3 totals 14 residues. The CDR3, as DNA: TGTGCCTGGAATTCCGGGACAGGGTACGAAAAACTGTTTTTT. Amino acids: CAWNSGTGYEKLFF.

The chain carries TRBV6-6 and TRBJ1-2; TRBD1 might be the D (5 bases). This CDR3 has 12 residues. The germline V and J ends were trimmed by 2 bases and 8 bases, with 9 bases remaining between them. Germline V CDR1 and CDR2: MNHNY, SVGAGI (reference sequence). In nucleotides, the CDR3 is TGTGCCAGCAGTTACCCCAGGGAAGGCTACACCTTC. It specifies CASSYPREGYTF.

This chain uses TRBV14 with TRBJ2-1, with TRBD1 matching over 8 bases. The CDR3 is made up of 14 amino acids. The germline gives CDR1 SGHDN, CDR2 FVKESK. V shed 0 bases, J shed 6 bases, and the junction held 1 base outside the gene matches. CDR3 sequence (DNA): TGTGCCAGCAGCCAAGACACAGGGGGCAATGAGCAGTTCTTC. Protein product: CASSQDTGGNEQFF.

This clone was recorded once. The rearrangement uses TRBV18 and TRBJ2-7; D might be TRBD1 (6 bases). The CDR3 covers 14 residues. Germline lookup yields CDR1 KGHSH and CDR2 LQKENI. Trimming cost V 2 bases and J 5 bases, with 13 bases left between them. CDR3 nucleotides: TGTGCCAGCTCACCAGCCGGACAGTACCACGAGCAGTACTTC. Its translation: CASSPAGQYHEQYF.

Of note for this clone: At one end, the junction sequence differs from germline, possibly due to a read error. The rearrangement joins TRBV6-1 to TRBJ2-1, with 12 nucleotides matching TRBD1. Germline-derived CDR1 and CDR2 are MNHNS and SASEGT. This CDR3 comprises 15 residues. CDR3 nucleotide sequence: TGTGCCAGCAGTAAGGGGACAGGGGGCTACGATGAGCAGTTCTTC. Translating it yields CASSKGTGGYDEQFF.

By sample fraction, this clone is large. Within the sample, other DNA sequences also encode this same CDR3. V usage is TRBV29-1 and J usage is TRBJ2-5; D is undetermined. This CDR3 spans 12 amino acids. V lost 7 bases and J lost 2, with 11 bases in between. From germline, CDR1 is SQVTM and CDR2 ANQGSEA. CDR3 in amino acids: CSADWSQETQYF. CDR3 DNA sequence: TGCAGCGCTGACTGGTCACAAGAGACCCAGTACTTC.

The rearrangement uses TRBV9 and TRBJ2-3; 7 bases are shared with TRBD2. After removal of 0 bases from V and 2 bases from J, the junction contained 9 bases not matched to a gene. The CDR3 consists of 17 residues. CDR1 and CDR2 from the germline V gene are SGDLS and YYNGEE. The CDR3 bases are TGTGCCAGCAGCGTAGTAGGCGGGAGCATCTTCACAGATACGCAGTATTTT. Translating gives CASSVVGGSIFTDTQYF.

The chain couples TRBV5-6 to TRBJ2-3; TRBD2 matches 9 bases. Germline V gene sequence: CDR1 SGHDT, CDR2 YYEEEE. The CDR3 loop spans 15 amino acids. With V trimmed by 2 bases and J by 6 bases, 7 bases remained unmatched. CDR3 sequence: CASSFISGSADTQYF. CDR3 in DNA: TGTGCCAGCAGCTTTATTAGCGGGAGTGCCGATACGCAGTATTTT.

The chain recombines TRBV5-4 with TRBJ1-2, with a weak D call TRBD1 (5 bases). Trimming left V 0 bases short and J 7 bases short, with 10 bases between. The CDR3 is 13 amino acids. Per the germline V gene, CDR1 is SGHNT and CDR2 is YYREEE (reference sequence). The CDR3 coding sequence is TGTGCCAGCAGCTTGGGCAGGGATAGTGGCTACACCTTC. Translating it yields CASSLGRDSGYTF.

V and J are TRBV10-1 and TRBJ2-3; unclear D gene. Germline V gene data show CDR1 as WNHNN and CDR2 as SYGVQD (reference sequence). V lost 3 bases and J 4 bases, leaving 5 bases between the germline ends. This CDR3 has 12 residues. This chain's CDR3 is CASSDGSDTQYF. The CDR3 DNA reads as TGCGCCAGCAGTGACGGGTCAGATACGCAGTATTTT.

The rearrangement links TRBV27 to TRBJ2-2, with unresolved D. Germline values: CDR1 MNHEY, CDR2 SMNVEV (reference sequence). V lost 8 bases and J 5 bases, leaving 9 bases between the germline ends. This CDR3 comprises 12 residues. CDR3 amino acids: CASSVGTGELFF. CDR3 bases: TGTGCCAGCTCCGTCGGGACCGGGGAGCTGTTTTTT.